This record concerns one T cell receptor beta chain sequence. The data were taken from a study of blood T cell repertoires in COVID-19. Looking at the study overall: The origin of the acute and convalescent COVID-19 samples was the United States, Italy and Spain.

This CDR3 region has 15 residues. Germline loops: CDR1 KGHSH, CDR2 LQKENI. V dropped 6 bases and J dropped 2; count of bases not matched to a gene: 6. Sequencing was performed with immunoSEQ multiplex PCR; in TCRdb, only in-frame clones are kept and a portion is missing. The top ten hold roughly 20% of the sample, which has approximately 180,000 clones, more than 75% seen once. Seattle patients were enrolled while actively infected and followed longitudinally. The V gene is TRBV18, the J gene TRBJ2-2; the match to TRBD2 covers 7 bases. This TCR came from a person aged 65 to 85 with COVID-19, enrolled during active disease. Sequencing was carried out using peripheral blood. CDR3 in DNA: TGTGCCAGCTCGCCCTCTAGCGGAAACACCGGGGAGCTGTTTTTT. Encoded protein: CASSPSSGNTGELFF.